A single sample is the source of the 2 T cell receptor beta chains below, sequenced in a study of shared clonotypes between healthy human individuals (dated by TCRdb to the early 2020s). Libraries came from the immunoSEQ multiplex PCR assay. In TCRdb, the immuneACCESS table is reduced to in-frame sequences with V and J assigned. These tables do not hold every clone; where another copy was compared, an unresolved V gene accounts for under half, and the others remain unexplained. For this sample there are approximately 2.5 million clones; 80% to 95% appear just once. Jointly, the top ten make up 0.36% of the sample. The sequenced material came from naive CD4+ T cells from PBMCs. This specimen's cell subset or site label, interpreted: CD45RA+ positively selected. The source is a man younger than 35 in good health. Some clones in this sample may be carry-over from other donors' samples.

The rearrangement uses TRBV5-8 and TRBJ2-1, with no clear D. Trimming left V 3 bases short and J 12 bases short, with 7 bases between. The CDR3 length is 10 residues. Germline values: CDR1 SGHTS, CDR2 YDEGEE. The CDR3 nucleotides read TGTGCCAGCAGCTCAGTCTGGCAGTTCTTC. Translated, it gives CASSSVWQFF. The complete variable domain, with remaining parts taken from reference TRBV5-8 and TRBJ2-1, reads EAGVTQSPTHLIKTRGQQATLRCSPISGHTSVYWYQQALGLGLQFLLWYDEGEERNRGNFPPRFSGRQFPNYSSELNVNALELEDSALYLCASSSVWQFFGPGTRLTVL.

V usage is TRBV7-2 and J usage is TRBJ2-3, with 9 bases fitting TRBD1. V lost 5 bases, J lost 2 bases, and 5 bases stayed unmatched. The CDR3 runs to 15 residues. CDR1 is SGHTA, CDR2 FQGNSA, per germline. The CDR3 loop reads CASSTRTGVTDTQYF. The CDR3 DNA reads TGTGCCAGCAGCACCAGGACAGGGGTCACAGATACGCAGTATTTT.